This TCR beta chain was sequenced for a study of persistence of HIV-infected CD4 T cells. Study-level points and caveats: Rare CMV-responding cells carrying HIV-1 proviruses were not analyzed separately for TCR. TCRbeta richness was lower in CMV- and Gag-responding cells than in anti-CD3/anti-CD28-responding cells.

As to this clone: What it binds is not known.

The libraries were made with immunoSEQ version 4 in survey mode. The protocol was immunoSEQ multiplex PCR, while the TCRdb copy is restricted to in-frame clones and leaves out a portion. The sample lists about 43,000 clones, around 89% seen once, with 1% in the top ten. Nonspecific anti-CD3/anti-CD28 bead stimulation represents the broad CD4+ T cell repertoire. CD4+ T cells upregulating both CD40 ligand and CD69 were sorted as responding cells. Plasma HIV-1 RNA stayed below 50 copies/mL for at least 4 years. The CDR3 length is 15 residues. Germline CDR1 and CDR2: LNHDA and SQIVND (reference sequence). V lost 2 bases and J lost 4, with 13 bases in between.

This receptor was obtained from an adult man with HIV who was CMV-seropositive. The starting material was CD4+ T cells sorted from PBMCs after roughly 18-hour stimulation, obtained from a patient who received antiretroviral therapy. The V gene is TRBV19, the J gene TRBJ2-3, with a tentative D call TRBD2 (6 bases). CDR3 protein: CASSIRGIGSDTQYF. The DNA for the CDR3 is TGTGCCAGTAGTATACGGGGGATCGGGTCAGATACGCAGTATTTT.